This TCR beta chain was profiled in a study of vaccination and CD4 T cells after COVID-19. General study findings and limits: In convalescent patients, 304 of 307 vaccine-specific clones were spike mono-reactive.

This CDR3 spans 15 amino acids. V lost 3 bases to trimming and J lost 5 bases; unmatched junction nucleotides: 5. The germline gives CDR1 LNHNV, CDR2 YYDKDF (reference sequence). Cultured CD4+ T cell DNA underwent sequencing with the Oncomine TCR Beta short-read assay. TCRdb ran MiXCR on the PCR reads and lists one entry per CDR3 protein. The sample shows about 7,100 distinct CDR3 sequences, less than 80% of them seen only once. About this clonotype: The antigen remains unidentified.

Treatment in this sample: approximately 11-day PBMC culture with coronavirus spike peptide pools or control peptides (ViraFEST assay). What was sequenced was CD4+ T cells from blood, cultured in vitro. The clonotype comes from a human donor who had recovered from COVID-19. V and J are TRBV15 and TRBJ2-5; 11 bases match TRBD1. This CDR3 is CATSRKGTGGETQYF. DNA for the CDR3: TGTGCCACCAGCAGGAAGGGGACAGGGGGGGAGACCCAGTACTTC.